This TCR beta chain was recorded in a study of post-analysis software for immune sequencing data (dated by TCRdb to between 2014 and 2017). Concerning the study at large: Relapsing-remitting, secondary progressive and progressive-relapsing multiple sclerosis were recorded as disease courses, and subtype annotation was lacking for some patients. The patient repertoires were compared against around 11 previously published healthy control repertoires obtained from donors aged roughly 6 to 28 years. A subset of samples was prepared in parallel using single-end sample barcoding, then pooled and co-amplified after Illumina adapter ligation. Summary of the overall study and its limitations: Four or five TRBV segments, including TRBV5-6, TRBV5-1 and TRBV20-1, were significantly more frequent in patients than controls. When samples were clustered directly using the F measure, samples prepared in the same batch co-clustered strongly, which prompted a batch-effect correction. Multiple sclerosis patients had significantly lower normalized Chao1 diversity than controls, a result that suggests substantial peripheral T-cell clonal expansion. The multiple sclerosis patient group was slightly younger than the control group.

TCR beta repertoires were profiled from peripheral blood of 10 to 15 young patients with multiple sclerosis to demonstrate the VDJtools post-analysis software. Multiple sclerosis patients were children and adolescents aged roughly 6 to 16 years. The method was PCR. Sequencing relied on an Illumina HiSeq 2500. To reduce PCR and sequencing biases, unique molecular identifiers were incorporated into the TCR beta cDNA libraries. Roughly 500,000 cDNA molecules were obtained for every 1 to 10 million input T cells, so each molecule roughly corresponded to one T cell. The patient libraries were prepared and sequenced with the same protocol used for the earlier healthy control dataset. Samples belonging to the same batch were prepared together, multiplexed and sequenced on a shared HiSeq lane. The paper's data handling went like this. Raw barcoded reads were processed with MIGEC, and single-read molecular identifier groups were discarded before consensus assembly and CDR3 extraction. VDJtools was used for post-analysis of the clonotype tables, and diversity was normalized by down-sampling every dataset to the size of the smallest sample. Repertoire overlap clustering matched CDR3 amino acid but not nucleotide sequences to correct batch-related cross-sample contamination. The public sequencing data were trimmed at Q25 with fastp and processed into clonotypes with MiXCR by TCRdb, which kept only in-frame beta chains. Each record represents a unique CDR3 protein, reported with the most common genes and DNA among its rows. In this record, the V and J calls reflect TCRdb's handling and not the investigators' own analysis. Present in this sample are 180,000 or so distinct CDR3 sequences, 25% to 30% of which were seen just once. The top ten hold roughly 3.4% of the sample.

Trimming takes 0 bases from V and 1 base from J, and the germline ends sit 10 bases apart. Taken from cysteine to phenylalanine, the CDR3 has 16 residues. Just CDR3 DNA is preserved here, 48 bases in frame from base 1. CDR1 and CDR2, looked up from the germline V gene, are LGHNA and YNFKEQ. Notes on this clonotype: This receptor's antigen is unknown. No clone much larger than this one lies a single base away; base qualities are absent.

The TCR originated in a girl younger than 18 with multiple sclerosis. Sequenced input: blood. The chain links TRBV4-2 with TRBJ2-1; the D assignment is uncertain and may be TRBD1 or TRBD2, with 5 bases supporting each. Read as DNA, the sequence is TGTGCCAGCAGCCAAGATCTTGGGGGTTCCTACAATGAGCAGTTCTTC. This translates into CASSQDLGGSYNEQFF.